Each of the 23 T cell receptor beta chains below was sequenced from the same sample in a study of blood T cell repertoires in COVID-19. Using immunoSEQ multiplex PCR, the repertoire was profiled, and TCRdb retains in-frame clones only, with some absent. The sample holds a few hundred thousand clones, around 86% seen once. The source material was peripheral blood. The receptors were gathered from a woman in her 50s with acute or convalescent COVID-19.

This clone appeared once. V and J are TRBV2 and TRBJ2-4; tentatively, D is TRBD1 (5 bases). Germline-derived CDR1 and CDR2 are SNHLY and FYNNEI. CDR3 length: 14 residues. Trimming took 6 bases from V and 7 from J, leaving 16 bases between them. CDR3 nucleotides: TGTGCCAGCAGCCGATCAGGGATTGATAACATTCAGTACTTC. Translated: CASSRSGIDNIQYF.

The CDR3 sequence is CASSAGLPNEQFF. CDR3 DNA sequence: TGTGCCAGCAGCGCGGGACTACCCAATGAGCAGTTCTTC. The chain links TRBV6-2 or TRBV6-3 to TRBJ2-1, with TRBD2 matching 7 bases. CDR1 and CDR2 from the germline V gene are MNHEY and SVGEGT. Trimming cost V 6 bases and J 6 bases; bases outside gene matches: 5. This CDR3 region has 13 residues.

The chain links TRBV19 to TRBJ2-1, with D possibly matching TRBD1 (6 bases). CDR3 length: 15 residues. V was clipped by 8 bases and J by 4 bases, with 18 bases between them. The germline gives CDR1 LNHDA, CDR2 SQIVND (reference sequence). CDR3 DNA: TGTGCCAGTGGTAACCGGGACACCCGGTACAATGAGCAGTTCTTC. This encodes CASGNRDTRYNEQFF.

V and J are TRBV30 and TRBJ2-7, with D possibly TRBD2 on 7 matching bases. Germline V gene data show CDR1 as GTSNPN and CDR2 as SVGIG (reference sequence). The V and J ends lost 2 bases and 3 bases respectively, with 11 bases between them. This CDR3 region has 13 residues. The CDR3 DNA follows: TGTGCCTGGAGTCGGGGGGCACGCTACGAGCAGTACTTC. This codes for CAWSRGARYEQYF.

The CDR3 coding sequence is TGTGCCAGCTCACCAGTGGCGGGGGGGAATTCACCCCTCCACTTT. Amino acid sequence: CASSPVAGGNSPLHF. The chain uses TRBV18 and TRBJ1-6; D possibly corresponds to TRBD1 (5 bases). This CDR3 has 15 amino acids. The ends were cut back, 2 bases at V and 7 bases at J, with 12 bases in the middle. Germline CDR1 and CDR2: KGHSH and LQKENI. The complete variable domain, with remaining parts taken from reference TRBV18 and TRBJ1-6, reads NAGVMQNPRHLVRRRGQEARLRCSPMKGHSHVYWYRQLPEEGLKFMVYLQKENIIDESGMPKERFSAEFPKEGPSILRIQQVVRGDSAAYFCASSPVAGGNSPLHFGNGTRLTVT.

This CDR3 reads CASSQTSGGGRNEQFF. The CDR3 nucleotides read TGCGCCAGCAGCCAAACTAGCGGAGGGGGGAGGAATGAGCAGTTCTTC. V and J are TRBV4-1 and TRBJ2-1; TRBD2 aligns across 8 bases. The junction had 10 bases not matched to a gene; V was cut back by 2 bases and J by 7 bases. CDR3 size: 16 residues. Germline V gene sequence: CDR1 MGHRA, CDR2 YSYEKL.

This chain uses TRBV27 with TRBJ2-1, with TRBD2 identical over 9 bases. J lost 10 bases, V lost 5 bases, and 15 bases had no gene match. The length of the CDR3 is 16 residues. Germline V gene lookup returns CDR1 MNHEY and CDR2 SMNVEV (reference sequence). The CDR3 coding sequence is TGTGCCAGCAGTCCCACCGGGAGCGGGAGGCCGGGGGAGCAGTTCTTC. Translating gives CASSPTGSGRPGEQFF.

Only a few counts were recorded for this clone. This chain joins TRBV7-9 and TRBJ2-7; the D is unclear. The CDR3 runs 16 residues. Between the trimmed V and J ends, which lost 5 bases and 3 bases, there was a span of 20 bases. CDR1 is SEHNR and CDR2 is FQNEAQ in the germline V gene (reference sequence). The CDR3 sequence is CASSRNEVAENYEQYF. Here the CDR3 DNA reads TGTGCCAGCAGCCGAAACGAGGTCGCCGAAAACTACGAGCAGTACTTC.

This clone appeared once. The chain uses TRBV5-6 and TRBJ2-3; 11 nucleotides agree with TRBD2. Trimming took 3 bases from V and 2 from J; bases not matched to a gene: 2. The CDR3 is 15 amino acids. Germline CDR1 is SGHDT and CDR2 is YYEEEE. CDR3 sequence: CASSWTSGLTDTQYF. The CDR3 DNA is TGTGCCAGCAGCTGGACTAGCGGGCTCACAGATACGCAGTATTTT. The whole variable domain, remainder taken from reference TRBV5-6 and TRBJ2-3, is DAGVTQSPTHLIKTRGQQVTLRCSPKSGHDTVSWYQQALGQGPQFIFQYYEEEERQRGNFPDRFSGHQFPNYSSELNVNALLLGDSALYLCASSWTSGLTDTQYFGPGTRLTVL.

Here the CDR3 DNA reads TGTGCCAGCATCCATCCGGGACAGGGGCACTTTAACTATGGCTACACCTTC. Its protein product is CASIHPGQGHFNYGYTF. V gene TRBV28 combines with J gene TRBJ1-2; 10 bases align to TRBD1. This CDR3 is built from 17 residues. CDR1 MDHEN and CDR2 SYDVKM come from the germline V gene. V lost 7 bases to trimming and J lost 1 base; unmatched junction nucleotides: 12.

CDR3 nucleotides: TGTGCCAGCAAGGCAGGGGAAGGAGTTCAGTACTTC. Protein product: CASKAGEGVQYF. The chain employs TRBV28 and TRBJ2-4; a possible D gene is TRBD1 (6 bases). CDR1 is MDHEN, CDR2 SYDVKM, per germline. The ends were cut back, 7 bases at V and 11 bases at J, with 15 bases in the middle. CDR3 length: 12 residues.

This chain connects TRBV30 to TRBJ2-7; D gene ambiguous. The J call may be incorrect, as the DNA end agrees better with TRBJ2-1. The CDR3 extends over 17 amino acids. Germline V gene data show CDR1 as GTSNPN and CDR2 as SVGIG (reference sequence). In DNA, the CDR3 is TGTGCCTGGAGTGAAAAACTCAGACTCGCTCACAACAATGAGCAGTTCTTC. This encodes CAWSEKLRLAHNNEQFF.

The V call is TRBV27, the J call TRBJ1-2; TRBD1 matches 7 bases. Losses at the gene ends were 7 bases for V and 4 bases for J; bases not matched to a gene: 6. The germline V gene encodes CDR1 MNHEY and CDR2 SMNVEV (reference sequence). The CDR3 runs 13 residues. CDR3 sequence reads: CASTREGAYGYTF. DNA for the CDR3: TGTGCCAGCACCCGGGAGGGGGCCTATGGCTACACCTTC.

The chain couples TRBV19 to TRBJ2-7, with D possibly TRBD2 on 6 matching bases. This CDR3 region has 16 residues. V was clipped by 6 bases and J by 5 bases, with 23 bases between them. Germline assignment: CDR1 LNHDA and CDR2 SQIVND (reference sequence). Here the CDR3 reads CASSPSGGRLIDEQYF. The CDR3 nucleotides are TGTGCCAGTAGCCCCTCCGGGGGTCGGCTAATCGACGAGCAGTACTTC. Looking up the rest from reference TRBV19 and TRBJ2-7 gives the full variable domain: DGGITQSPKYLFRKEGQNVTLSCEQNLNHDAMYWYRQDPGQGLRLIYYSQIVNDFQKGDIAEGYSVSREKKESFPLTVTSAQKNPTAFYLCASSPSGGRLIDEQYFGPGTRLTVT.

This clone was seen only a few times. The V and J genes are TRBV11-2 and TRBJ2-7, with 9 bases identical to TRBD2. With V trimmed by 1 base and J by 4 bases, 8 bases remained unmatched. CDR3 length: 16 amino acids. Germline V gene sequence: CDR1 SGHAT, CDR2 FQNNGV. CDR3 DNA: TGTGCCAGCAGCTTAGGAGGTAGCGGGAGAATTTACGAGCAGTACTTC. Translation: CASSLGGSGRIYEQYF.

This clone has only a few counts. J is TRBJ2-7 and V is TRBV18; 11 positions match TRBD2. Germline trimming cut 0 bases from V and 6 bases from J; bases unmatched to any gene: 4. Germline CDR1 reads KGHSH; CDR2 reads LQKENI. This CDR3 spans 15 amino acids. This CDR3 reads CASSPPLAGEGEQYF. CDR3 sequence (DNA): TGTGCCAGCTCACCACCACTAGCGGGAGAGGGCGAGCAGTACTTC.

This clone was detected once. The chain has TRBV28 and TRBJ2-7; 9 bases are a match to TRBD1. Germline CDR1 MDHEN, CDR2 SYDVKM. V was clipped by 2 bases and J by 8 bases; unmatched bases: 4. The CDR3 spans 13 residues. This CDR3 is CASSLIGTGQQYF. The CDR3 bases are TGTGCCAGCAGTTTAATAGGGACAGGGCAGCAGTACTTC. Full variable domain (missing parts from reference TRBV28 and TRBJ2-7): DVKVTQSSRYLVKRTGEKVFLECVQDMDHENMFWYRQDPGLGLRLIYFSYDVKMKEKGDIPEGYSVSREKKERFSLILESASTNQTSMYLCASSLIGTGQQYFGPGTRLTVT.

This chain joins TRBV18 and TRBJ2-2; 14 bases line up with TRBD2. V lost 4 bases to trimming and J lost 4 bases; unmatched junction nucleotides: 5. This CDR3 comprises 17 residues. In germline, CDR1 is KGHSH, CDR2 LQKENI. The CDR3 DNA reads as TGTGCCAGCTCACGACTAGCGGGAGGGCCGGGCACCGGGGAGCTGTTTTTT. This encodes CASSRLAGGPGTGELFF. The full variable domain, its missing parts supplied by reference TRBV18 and TRBJ2-2, is NAGVMQNPRHLVRRRGQEARLRCSPMKGHSHVYWYRQLPEEGLKFMVYLQKENIIDESGMPKERFSAEFPKEGPSILRIQQVVRGDSAAYFCASSRLAGGPGTGELFFGEGSRLTVL.

The chain is built from TRBV2 and TRBJ1-2; 7 bases fit TRBD1. Per the germline V gene, CDR1 is SNHLY and CDR2 is FYNNEI. This CDR3 comprises 15 residues. After removal of 7 bases from V and 4 bases from J, the junction contained 12 bases not matched to a gene. The CDR3 protein is CASITIDRAIYGYTF. CDR3 bases: TGTGCCAGCATCACGATCGACAGGGCCATCTATGGCTACACCTTC.

This CDR3 reads CASGTYRASETQYF. CDR3 bases: TGCGCCAGCGGAACATACAGGGCTTCGGAGACCCAGTACTTC. The chain combines TRBV5-1 with TRBJ2-5, with a possible D match to TRBD1 (6 bases). The CDR3 is made up of 14 amino acids. V shed 7 bases and J shed 5 bases, with 18 bases lying between them. CDR1 is SGHRS and CDR2 is YFSETQ in the germline V gene.

The rearrangement links TRBV21-1 to TRBJ1-2. TRBV21-1 is annotated as a pseudogene. The CDR3 sequence is 14 residues long. CDR3 coding DNA: TGTGCCAGCAGCAAAGTCGAGGGTTCGTCTGGCTACACCTTC. Its translation is CASSKVEGSSGYTF.

The chain joins TRBV30 to TRBJ2-7; 7 nucleotides line up with TRBD1. This CDR3 is built from 13 residues. With 2 bases clipped from V and 6 bases from J, the junction kept 7 bases outside the gene matches. CDR1 is GTSNPN, CDR2 SVGIG, per germline (reference sequence). The chain's CDR3 is CAWSTTYRGEQYF. For the CDR3, the DNA is TGTGCCTGGAGTACGACTTACAGGGGCGAGCAGTACTTC.

The V gene is TRBV9, the J gene TRBJ2-1; 10 bases are a match to TRBD2. The CDR3 spans 17 residues. Germline CDR1 SGDLS, CDR2 YYNGEE. Trimming removed 0 bases from V and 4 bases from J; junction bases left unmatched: 7. The chain's CDR3 is CASSVAPSGRGYNEQFF. CDR3 DNA sequence: TGTGCCAGCAGCGTAGCCCCCAGCGGGAGGGGGTACAATGAGCAGTTCTTC.